This TCR beta chain was sequenced during a study of OX40 agonist ivuxolimab in advanced cancers. Generated by immunoSEQ multiplex PCR, the TCRdb table keeps only in-frame clones and is missing some. The sample has about 52,000 clones; about 82% are singletons. Systemic immunosuppression or autoimmune disease history was grounds to exclude patients. Germline-derived CDR1 and CDR2 are SGHTA and FQGNSA. V lost 5 bases, J lost 2 bases, and 15 bases lay in between. The CDR3 loop spans 16 amino acids. The specimen comprised CD4+ or CD8+ T cells sorted from blood, sampled in a trial of the OX40 agonist ivuxolimab. This receptor was identified in an adult with an advanced solid tumor such as melanoma, head and neck, liver or kidney cancer. The V gene is TRBV7-2, the J gene TRBJ2-2; D is perhaps TRBD2 (6 bases). CDR3 bases: TGTGCCAGCAGCGCGGGACTCTTAACAAACACCGGGGAGCTGTTTTTT. Translated: CASSAGLLTNTGELFF.